This TCR beta chain was sequenced during a study of identical twins (dated by TCRdb to about 2016). With regard to the full study: The study deep-sequenced TCR alpha and beta repertoires from monozygotic twins, unrelated adults of various ages and cord blood to test whether fetal clonotypes persist. To rule out contamination, replicate twin experiments were performed at different times with different library preparation protocols. The full study reports these points: The excess sharing between twins in beta out-of-frame sequences was weaker because fewer shared sequences reduced the signal-to-noise ratio. Out-of-frame TCR alpha sharing in monozygotic twins was systematically underestimated by recombination models, whereas sharing between unrelated individuals was in agreement with the recombination models. Zero-insertion analyses could be partly confounded by invariant T cells such as MAIT and iNKT, although diverse VJ usage argued against such confounding for most clonotypes. Compared with coincidental sharing between unrelated individuals, an excess of low generation-probability sequences was observed among out-of-frame TCR alpha sequences shared between twins. Abundant cord blood beta clonotypes had fewer insertions, young adult naive repertoires showed a similar but weaker trend, and memory repertoires showed no such trend. Because the same donors could not be followed over many years, the conclusions relied on cross-sectional statistical analysis.

This clonotype was observed many times. No cognate antigen has been identified for it. No base quality information exists; no much larger clone differs at one position. At the junction V is shortened by 0 bases and J by 0 bases, with 10 bases in between. CDR1 and CDR2, per the germline V gene (reference sequence), are DFQATT and SNEGSKA. The CDR3 contains 15 residues, cysteine and phenylalanine counted. This entry keeps only the CDR3 DNA: 45 bases, framed from base 1. Library prep was done by 5' RACE. The run used an Illumina HiSeq 2000. A universal primer binding site was added through template switching, and the final cDNA carried a unique molecular identifier so that TCR cDNA molecules could be counted accurately. First-strand cDNA for TCR alpha and beta chains was synthesized from specific primers in the conserved constant-segment region. To control for contamination, every cDNA library carried two barcodes: a SMART-Mk sample barcode plus Illumina barcodes. Two successive PCR steps introduced TruSeq adapter sequences along with Illumina sample barcodes. TCR alpha and beta cDNA libraries were sequenced on the Illumina HiSeq platform with custom primers. The original methods were these. Unique molecular identifiers were extracted from raw reads with MiGEC, and CDR3 positions were determined with MiXCR. Recombination models were inferred per individual with the repgenHMM and IGoR tools using an EM algorithm. Shared clonotypes were analyzed with the tcR package in R, and sharing was normalized by the product of cloneset sizes. To study raw recombination without the effects of thymic and clonal selection, out-of-frame nonproductive sequences were analyzed. In TCRdb, the public reads were trimmed at Q25 with fastp and aligned with MiXCR, with productive beta chains retained. Rows merge per CDR3 protein into single entries with the most common DNA and genes. Clone size and V and J calls follow TCRdb, not the original study. This sample gives around 370,000 distinct CDR3 sequences in total; about 9% of them show up just once. The top ten clonotypes cover over 7% of the sample.

All donors were healthy Caucasians. The study also sequenced three unrelated non-twin adults: a male aged 18 to 30, a male aged 50 to 59 and a female aged 50 to 59. Using Miltenyi CD45RO+ enrichment and human naive T-cell isolation kits, memory (CD45RO+) and naive T cells were isolated from PBMC. The sequence is built from TRBV20-1 and TRBJ2-3, with an unclear D gene assignment. This TCR derives from a woman between 50 and 59 years old in good health. Source material: naive T cells sorted from blood. The cell subset or site label corresponds to: cells isolated with a human naive T-cell isolation kit. The encoded CDR3 is CSARDPSTSTDTQYF. The DNA is TGCAGTGCTAGAGATCCCAGTACTAGCACAGATACGCAGTATTTT.